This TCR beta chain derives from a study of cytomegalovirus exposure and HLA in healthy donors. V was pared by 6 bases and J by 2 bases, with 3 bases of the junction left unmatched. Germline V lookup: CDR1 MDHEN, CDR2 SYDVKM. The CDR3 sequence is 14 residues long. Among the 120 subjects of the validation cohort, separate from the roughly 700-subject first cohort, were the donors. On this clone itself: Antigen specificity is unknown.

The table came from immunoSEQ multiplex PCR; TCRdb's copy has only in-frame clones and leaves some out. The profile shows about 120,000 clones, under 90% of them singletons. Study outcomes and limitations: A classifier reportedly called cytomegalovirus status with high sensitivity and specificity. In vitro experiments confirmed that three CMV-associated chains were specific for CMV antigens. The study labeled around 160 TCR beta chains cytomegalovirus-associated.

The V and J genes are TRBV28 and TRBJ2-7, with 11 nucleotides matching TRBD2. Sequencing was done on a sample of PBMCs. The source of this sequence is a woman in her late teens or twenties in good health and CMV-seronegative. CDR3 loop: CASRGLAETYEQYF. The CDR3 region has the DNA TGTGCCAGCAGGGGACTAGCGGAAACCTACGAGCAGTACTTC. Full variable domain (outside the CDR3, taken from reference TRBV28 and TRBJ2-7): DVKVTQSSRYLVKRTGEKVFLECVQDMDHENMFWYRQDPGLGLRLIYFSYDVKMKEKGDIPEGYSVSREKKERFSLILESASTNQTSMYLCASRGLAETYEQYFGPGTRLTVT.